Below, 30 T cell receptor beta chains from the same sample are listed, as sequenced in a study of long-term antiretroviral therapy in people with HIV (dated by TCRdb to between 2021 and 2022). The immunoSEQ hsTCRB v3.0 assay was used at survey level resolution to sequence the TRB variable region. TCRdb took this table from immuneACCESS and kept in-frame rearrangements with V and J called. Such tables lack part of the clones; where checked against another copy, unresolved V genes explain under half of the gap, and the rest is unexplained. For this sample there are 40,000 to 50,000 clones; 94% appear just once. The top ten clones comprise approximately 2.2% of the sample. The sample here was unsorted PBMCs, taken about 9 years after starting antiretroviral therapy. Receptor source: a young man with HIV.

This chain joins TRBV5-5 and TRBJ2-2, with D maybe TRBD2 (5 bases). Trimming shortened V by 4 bases and J by 5 bases, and 12 bases separated the two germline ends. The V gene's germline CDR1 is SGHKS and CDR2 YYEKEE (reference sequence). There are 14 residues in the CDR3. CDR3 coding DNA: TGTGCCAGCAGCGCGTGGACTGAGACCGGGGAGCTGTTTTTT. It specifies CASSAWTETGELFF.

The chain recombines TRBV19 with TRBJ2-5; TRBD2 might be the D (6 bases). The ends were cut back, 1 base at V and 4 bases at J, with 13 bases in the middle. The CDR3 extends over 15 amino acids. The V gene's germline CDR1 is LNHDA and CDR2 SQIVND (reference sequence). The DNA of the CDR3 is TGTGCCAGTAGTATAGGCACCGGAGCGGGAGAGACCCAGTACTTC. Residues: CASSIGTGAGETQYF. Full variable domain (rest looked up from reference TRBV19 and TRBJ2-5): DGGITQSPKYLFRKEGQNVTLSCEQNLNHDAMYWYRQDPGQGLRLIYYSQIVNDFQKGDIAEGYSVSREKKESFPLTVTSAQKNPTAFYLCASSIGTGAGETQYFGPGTRLLVL.

The chain recombines TRBV5-1 with TRBJ1-3; D uncertain. V was cut by 4 bases and J by 0 bases, with 5 bases left in between. Per the germline V gene, CDR1 is SGHRS and CDR2 is YFSETQ. There are 13 residues in the CDR3. The CDR3 here is CASSLGSGNTIYF. CDR3 nucleotides: TGCGCCAGCAGCCTCGGCTCTGGAAACACCATATATTTT. Complete variable domain (other parts from reference TRBV5-1 and TRBJ1-3): KAGVTQTPRYLIKTRGQQVTLSCSPISGHRSVSWYQQTPGQGLQFLFEYFSETQRNKGNFPGRFSGRQFSNSRSEMNVSTLELGDSALYLCASSLGSGNTIYFGEGSWLTVV.

This clone turned up a few times. Written as DNA, the CDR3 is TGTGCCAGCAGCTTTTGGGGGGCGCGGACCGGGGAGCTGTTTTTT. Translation: CASSFWGARTGELFF. The chain has TRBV5-6 and TRBJ2-2; D may correspond to TRBD1 or TRBD2 (6 bases each). Germline loops: CDR1 SGHDT, CDR2 YYEEEE. This CDR3 is built from 15 residues. V was shortened by 2 bases and J by 5 bases, with 13 bases between the two germline ends.

The chain uses TRBV5-1 and TRBJ2-3, with TRBD2 matching over 10 bases. The CDR3 consists of 14 residues. The J segment lost 7 bases and the V segment lost 3 bases, leaving 5 bases of the junction unmatched. Germline V gene data show CDR1 as SGHRS and CDR2 as YFSETQ. The CDR3 loop reads CASSSPSGGNTQYF. CDR3 sequence (DNA): TGCGCCAGCAGCTCGCCTAGCGGGGGTAATACGCAGTATTTT.

As DNA, the CDR3 is TGTGCCAGCAGTTACGCAAACACTGAAGCTTTCTTT. Its protein is CASSYANTEAFF. The V gene is TRBV6-5, the J gene TRBJ1-1; D unresolved. V lost 2 bases and J lost 2, with 3 bases in between. The CDR3 has 12 amino acids. Germline V gene data show CDR1 as MNHEY and CDR2 as SVGAGI.

The chain has TRBV9 and TRBJ2-5; 7 bases line up with TRBD1. Germline values: CDR1 SGDLS, CDR2 YYNGEE. V was clipped by 2 bases and J by 3 bases; unmatched bases: 7. The CDR3 contains 15 residues. The CDR3 DNA is TGTGCCAGCAGCGTCGATGTAACAGGGGAAGAGACCCAGTACTTC. Translated, it gives CASSVDVTGEETQYF.

The chain carries TRBV10-3 and TRBJ2-6, with D perhaps TRBD1 (6 bases). Between the trimmed V and J ends, which lost 11 bases and 9 bases, there was a span of 17 bases. The V gene's germline CDR1 is ENHRY and CDR2 SYGVKD. This CDR3 comprises 13 residues. The DNA of the CDR3 is TGTGCCGTCCTAAGGGACATAGGCAACGTCCTGACTTTC. Protein sequence: CAVLRDIGNVLTF.

V gene TRBV6-4 combines with J gene TRBJ1-3; D not certain. The germline CDR1 and CDR2 sequences are MRHNA and SNTAGT. The CDR3 has 16 residues. V gave up 11 bases and J gave up 7 bases, with 27 bases separating them. In DNA form, the CDR3 reads TGTGCCGGTCCATGGGGAGGAGGAGGAGGGTGGAACACCATATATTTT. Encoded protein: CAGPWGGGGGWNTIYF.

This chain links TRBV4-2 with TRBJ1-5; D might be TRBD1 (5 bases). This CDR3 spans 17 amino acids. The germline V gene encodes CDR1 LGHNA and CDR2 YNFKEQ. V lost 0 bases to trimming and J lost 1 base, with 13 bases between them. This CDR3 reads CASSQDQGAGSNQPQHF. CDR3 sequence (DNA): TGTGCCAGCAGCCAAGATCAAGGGGCGGGCAGCAATCAGCCCCAGCATTTT.

The chain has TRBV27 and TRBJ1-5; TRBD1 aligns across 11 bases. The V gene's germline CDR1 is MNHEY and CDR2 SMNVEV (reference sequence). The CDR3 runs 15 residues. V gave up 4 bases and J gave up 7 bases; unmatched junction bases: 6. CDR3: CASSSGTGGKQPQHF. The CDR3 DNA reads as TGTGCCAGCAGTTCAGGGACAGGGGGAAAGCAGCCCCAGCATTTT.

J is TRBJ2-5 and V is TRBV5-6; 7 bases are a match to TRBD2. The CDR3 sequence is 14 residues long. The V and J ends lost 1 base and 5 bases, in that order; junction bases with no gene match: 5. Germline V gives CDR1 SGHDT, CDR2 YYEEEE. Here the CDR3 reads CASSLLSGRETQYF. CDR3 DNA: TGTGCCAGCAGCTTGTTATCCGGGAGGGAGACCCAGTACTTC.

The rearrangement joins TRBV7-2 to TRBJ2-3, with a possible D match to TRBD2 (6 bases). The CDR3 has 14 amino acids. Trimming removed 1 base from V and 6 bases from J, with 11 bases in between. Germline CDR1 is SGHTA and CDR2 is FQGNSA. CDR3 coding DNA: TGTGCCAGCAGCTTAGGGTTAAGCGGGGATACGCAGTATTTT. Amino acid sequence: CASSLGLSGDTQYF.

The CDR3 sequence: CASRTGVEQYF. The CDR3 DNA is TGTGCCAGCCGGACAGGGGTCGAGCAGTACTTC. This chain connects TRBV7-2 to TRBJ2-7; 9 bases fit TRBD1. Trimming at V came to 8 bases and at J to 6 bases, leaving 2 bases not matched to a gene. The CDR3 consists of 11 residues. The germline V gene encodes CDR1 SGHTA and CDR2 FQGNSA.

The chain recombines TRBV6-1 with TRBJ2-4, with a tentative D call TRBD2 (6 bases). Germline CDR1 and CDR2: MNHNS and SASEGT. V lost 1 base to trimming and J lost 6 bases, with 10 bases between them. The CDR3 spans 14 residues. This CDR3 is CASSEDLGGNIQYF. Written as DNA, the CDR3 is TGTGCCAGCAGTGAAGATCTGGGGGGAAACATTCAGTACTTC.

CDR3: CASSRREGHGYTF. The CDR3, as DNA: TGTGCCAGCAGTCGCAGGGAAGGCCATGGCTACACCTTC. The V gene is TRBV2, the J gene TRBJ1-2; D possibly corresponds to TRBD1 (5 bases). Germline V gene data show CDR1 as SNHLY and CDR2 as FYNNEI. V was pared by 5 bases and J by 6 bases, with 13 bases between. CDR3 length equals 13 residues. The full variable domain, its missing parts supplied by reference TRBV2 and TRBJ1-2, is EPEVTQTPSHQVTQMGQEVILRCVPISNHLYFYWYRQILGQKVEFLVSFYNNEISEKSEIFDDQFSVERPDGSNFTLKIRSTKLEDSAMYFCASSRREGHGYTFGSGTRLTVV.

This clone was detected once. This chain uses TRBV19 with TRBJ1-1, with TRBD1 as a possible D gene (5 bases). This CDR3 is built from 13 residues. V lost 3 bases and J 7 bases, leaving 12 bases between the germline ends. The germline gives CDR1 LNHDA, CDR2 SQIVND (reference sequence). CDR3 in DNA: TGTGCCAGTAGTATGAAGGGGACCGGTGAAGCTTTCTTT. It is translated as CASSMKGTGEAFF.

V gene TRBV9 combines with J gene TRBJ2-7; D is ambiguous. CDR3 length: 12 amino acids. V gave up 5 bases and J gave up 5 bases, with 11 bases separating them. Germline V gives CDR1 SGDLS, CDR2 YYNGEE. CDR3 amino acids: CASSGNDHEQYF. CDR3 nucleotide sequence: TGTGCCAGCAGTGGTAACGACCACGAGCAGTACTTC. Filled out from reference TRBV9 and TRBJ2-7, the complete variable domain reads DSGVTQTPKHLITATGQRVTLRCSPRSGDLSVYWYQQSLDQGLQFLIQYYNGEERAKGNILERFSAQQFPDLHSELNLSSLELGDSALYFCASSGNDHEQYFGPGTRLTVT.

The genes are TRBV5-1 and TRBJ2-2, with D possibly matching TRBD2 (5 bases). V was clipped by 5 bases and J by 6 bases, with 11 bases between them. This CDR3 is built from 13 residues. Germline-derived CDR1 and CDR2 are SGHRS and YFSETQ. The DNA of the CDR3 is TGCGCCAGCAGAACGGCACTAGCCGGGGAGCTGTTTTTT. Its translation is CASRTALAGELFF.

The V and J genes are TRBV5-6 and TRBJ2-1, with 7 bases lining up with TRBD2. Germline CDR1 and CDR2: SGHDT and YYEEEE. The CDR3 extends over 15 amino acids. The V and J ends lost 1 base and 4 bases, in that order; junction bases with no gene match: 5. CDR3 in amino acids: CASSLLLAAYNEQFF. The CDR3 DNA sequence: TGTGCCAGCAGCTTGTTGCTAGCGGCTTACAATGAGCAGTTCTTC.

This sequence joins TRBV6-1 and TRBJ2-7; D may be TRBD2 (6 bases). The V gene lost 4 bases and the J gene lost 7 bases, with 14 bases spanning the gap. The length of the CDR3 is 13 residues. The germline V gene encodes CDR1 MNHNS and CDR2 SASEGT. CDR3 bases: TGTGCCAGCAGTGCCCGTCTTGGGAGGGAGCAGTACGTC. It codes for CASSARLGREQYV.

This rearrangement joins TRBV6-1 to TRBJ2-3; D gene ambiguous. Trimming left V 2 bases short and J 2 bases short, with 11 bases between. The CDR3 has 15 residues. Germline assignment: CDR1 MNHNS and CDR2 SASEGT. The CDR3: CASSEQPTVTDTQYF. The CDR3 bases are TGTGCCAGCAGTGAACAGCCTACAGTCACAGATACGCAGTATTTT.

CDR3 nucleotide sequence: TGTGCCAGCAGCCCACGGGTTGTTGATGGCTACACCTTC. Translated: CASSPRVVDGYTF. The rearrangement uses TRBV11-2 and TRBJ1-2, with D unclear. CDR1 SGHAT and CDR2 FQNNGV come from the germline V gene. The CDR3 consists of 13 residues. V lost 5 bases to trimming and J lost 6 bases, with 13 bases between them.

About this clone: Germline is not matched at one junction end, which may reflect a read error. V gene TRBV5-4 combines with J gene TRBJ2-5; D might be TRBD1 (5 bases). CDR3 length: 14 residues. Germline V gene data show CDR1 as SGHNT and CDR2 as YYREEE (reference sequence). CDR3 residues: CASSSALGREAQYF. As DNA, the CDR3 is TGTGCCAGCAGTTCCGCATTGGGGCGAGAGGCCCAGTACTTC.

The V call is TRBV7-8, the J call TRBJ1-6; no firm D call. The V and J ends lost 4 bases and 4 bases respectively, with 8 bases between them. This CDR3 region has 14 residues. Germline V gene lookup returns CDR1 SGHVS and CDR2 FQNEAQ. CDR3 loop: CASSSTLYNSPLHF. For the CDR3, the DNA is TGTGCCAGCAGCTCAACCCTTTATAATTCACCCCTCCACTTT.

The chain combines TRBV2 with TRBJ2-2; the match to TRBD1 covers 9 bases. Per germline, CDR1 SNHLY and CDR2 FYNNEI. The CDR3 has 15 amino acids. The junction had 6 bases not matched to a gene; V was cut back by 3 bases and J by 7 bases. CDR3 DNA: TGTGCCAGCAGTGAGGGACAGGGTTCACTCGGGGAGCTGTTTTTT. Protein sequence: CASSEGQGSLGELFF.

The gene calls are TRBV11-2 and TRBJ2-7; tentatively, D is TRBD1 (5 bases). This CDR3 comprises 12 residues. V was shortened by 5 bases and J by 5 bases, with 10 bases between the two germline ends. Germline V lookup: CDR1 SGHAT, CDR2 FQNNGV. For the CDR3, the DNA is TGTGCCAGCAGCCTTTCAGGGCACGAGCAGTACGTC. Its protein product is CASSLSGHEQYV.

The chain uses TRBV19 and TRBJ2-2, with D tentatively TRBD2 (6 bases). V lost 6 bases and J lost 6, with 20 bases in between. CDR1 and CDR2 from the germline V gene are LNHDA and SQIVND (reference sequence). The CDR3 covers 16 residues. The CDR3 DNA reads TGTGCCAGTAGGAGGAGGGACCTCAAGTGGTCCGGGGAGCTGTTTTTT. Translated, it gives CASRRRDLKWSGELFF.

This chain uses TRBV7-2 with TRBJ1-4, with 10 bases aligning to TRBD1. V dropped 2 bases and J dropped 6; count of bases not matched to a gene: 3. Germline V gene sequence: CDR1 SGHTA, CDR2 FQGNSA. CDR3 length equals 15 residues. The CDR3 bases are TGTGCCAGCAGCTTAACGACAGGGGGCCATGAAAAACTGTTTTTT. This translates into CASSLTTGGHEKLFF.

The rearrangement joins TRBV6-4 to TRBJ2-1; 8 nucleotides align to TRBD2. This CDR3 has 14 amino acids. V was pared by 6 bases and J by 12 bases, with 13 bases of the junction left unmatched. Germline CDR1 reads MRHNA; CDR2 reads SNTAGT. CDR3 DNA: TGTGCCAGCAGCGAGCGGGGGTCCCAGATTGGGCAGTTCTTC. Protein: CASSERGSQIGQFF.